This T cell receptor (beta chain) was sequenced during a study of blood T cells in healthy people across ages. Study-wide points: Naive and antigen-experienced cells could not be conclusively compared, given unsorted PBMCs.

A second roughly 6 to 12 cycle PCR used barcoded and J-beta primers. Every single cDNA molecule received a tag from a template-switch adaptor with 12 random nucleotides. TCRdb processed the 5' RACE reads anew with MiXCR; each CDR3 protein has one entry. This table holds roughly 1,500,000 distinct CDR3 sequences, 35% to 45% found once. Each sample yielded at least 5 micrograms of PBMC total RNA. V was pared by 2 bases and J by 7 bases, with 14 bases between. The germline gives CDR1 ENHRY, CDR2 SYGVKD. CDR3 size: 14 residues. Turning to this clonotype: What it binds is unknown.

The TCR was taken from a woman aged 18-35 years in good health. Sequencing was done on a sample of blood. The chain links TRBV10-3 to TRBJ1-2, with D maybe TRBD1 (5 bases). The chain's CDR3 is CAISEAAGGSGYTF. CDR3 sequence (DNA): TGTGCCATCAGTGAGGCCGCGGGGGGGAGTGGCTACACCTTC.